This TCR beta chain derives from a study of control samples from healthy donors and cancer patients. The protocol was immunoSEQ multiplex PCR, while the TCRdb copy is restricted to in-frame clones and leaves out a portion. In the table there are 110,000 to 150,000 clones, more than 85% of which are singletons. The CDR3 is 13 amino acids. V lost 4 bases to trimming and J lost 8 bases, with 17 bases between them. Per the germline V gene, CDR1 is GTSNPN and CDR2 is SVGIG (reference sequence). The source is a woman aged 25 to 45 in good health. The chain joins TRBV30 to TRBJ1-1, with D possibly TRBD1 on 6 matching bases. The material sequenced was blood. CDR3 sequence (DNA): TGTGCCTGGATGAAACAGGGTCTTCGGGAAGCTTTCTTT. It translates to CAWMKQGLREAFF.